This T cell receptor beta chain was captured by sequencing in a study of T cell repertoires in cytomegalovirus infection. As for the study in general: Public TCR beta signatures indicated both CMV infection and matching HLA type. Study results and limitations: There were HLA-C-restricted CMV-specific TCR beta clonotypes dominating the ex vivo response. Cumulated frequencies of public TCR beta families served to identify carriers of CMV plus the relevant HLA.

There are 15 residues in the CDR3. CDR1 is SEHNR and CDR2 is FQNEAQ in the germline V gene (reference sequence). Trimming removed 5 bases at V and 0 bases at J, with 14 bases between. This clonotype has at least ten counts. Its antigen is unidentified. TCRdb re-analysed the reads in MiXCR, keeping a single row per CDR3 protein. The table shows 200,000 to 250,000 distinct CDR3 sequences, with approximately 22% occurring only once. J is TRBJ2-7 and V is TRBV7-9; tentatively, D is TRBD1 or TRBD2 (5 bases each). This clonotype was obtained from a human donor in good health (CMV status not recorded). Some clones in this sample may be carry-over from other donors' samples. Source material: CD8+ T cells from PBMCs. The CDR3 bases are TGTGCCAGCAGCCCACGGGACCTTCTCTCCTACGAGCAGTACTTC. Translated, it gives CASSPRDLLSYEQYF.